A single sample is the source of the 25 T cell receptor beta chains below, sequenced in a study of post-analysis software for immune sequencing data. Study observations and caveats: Roughly 5 TRBV segments occurring more often in patients than controls included TRBV5-6, TRBV5-1 and TRBV20-1.

Presence of unique molecular identifiers characterized the TCR beta cDNA libraries. TCRdb re-called the PCR reads through MiXCR, storing one row per CDR3 protein. The top ten clones hold 1.5% of a sample with approximately 180,000 distinct CDR3 sequences, approximately 30% of them seen once. These receptors lack a known antigen. The sequenced sample was blood. The origin of the receptors is a girl aged 10 to 17 with multiple sclerosis.

This clonotype was seen ten or more times. This chain links TRBV7-6 with TRBJ2-1; possibly TRBD1 or TRBD2 for D (5 bases each). Trimming pared 5 bases from V and 8 bases from J, leaving 16 bases between. Germline V lookup: CDR1 SGHVS, CDR2 FNYEAQ. The CDR3 has 14 amino acids. The CDR3 coding sequence is TGTGCCAGCAGCGGGGGAAGGGCTATGGATGAGCAGTTCTTC. It translates to CASSGGRAMDEQFF.

The genes are TRBV29-1 and TRBJ2-3; TRBD2 matches at 8 bases. The CDR3 totals 14 residues. Trimming cost V 4 bases and J 4 bases; bases outside gene matches: 7. CDR1 is SQVTM and CDR2 is ANQGSEA in the germline V gene. The CDR3 DNA sequence: TGCAGCGTTGCCGGGACTAGTACCGCAGATACGCAGTATTTT. Amino acids: CSVAGTSTADTQYF.

There are many counts of this clonotype. The V gene is TRBV11-2, the J gene TRBJ2-1, with D uncertain. CDR1 and CDR2 from the germline V gene are SGHAT and FQNNGV. The CDR3 sequence is 12 residues long. The ends were cut back, 1 base at V and 11 bases at J, with 9 bases in the middle. The CDR3 spells CASSLGLDKQFF. As DNA, the CDR3 is TGTGCCAGCAGCTTAGGGCTAGATAAGCAGTTCTTC.

In this sample, this clonotype turned up a few times. One end of the junction fails to match germline, which may point to a read error. The chain links TRBV12-3 or TRBV12-4 to TRBJ2-3; 13 bases map to TRBD2. There are 19 residues in the CDR3. The CDR3 loop reads CASSFGLAGDFPSTDAQYF. The CDR3 DNA reads TGTGCCAGCAGTTTCGGACTAGCGGGAGATTTTCCTAGCACAGATGCGCAGTATTTT.

Many counts were recorded for this clonotype. V gene TRBV11-2 combines with J gene TRBJ2-5, with D possibly TRBD2 on 6 matching bases. This CDR3 is built from 16 residues. Trimming cost V 5 bases and J 2 bases, with 18 bases left between them. Germline CDR1 SGHAT, CDR2 FQNNGV. The CDR3 sequence is CASSPRVAEWQETQYF. DNA for the CDR3: TGTGCCAGCAGCCCCCGCGTAGCGGAGTGGCAAGAGACCCAGTACTTC.

Only a few counts were recorded for this clonotype. A much larger clone sits a single nucleotide away, making a read error possible. The J gene is TRBJ1-2, the V gene TRBV7-2; D remains ambiguous. This CDR3 region has 14 residues. Looked up from germline, CDR1 is SGHTA and CDR2 is FQGNSA. CDR3 region: CVSFLLGESYGYTF. CDR3 nucleotide sequence: TGTGTCAGCTTCCTCCTCGGAGAGTCATATGGCTACACCTTC.

This clonotype was detected once. A much more abundant neighbour one base away suggests this may be a read error. The chain joins TRBV20-1 to TRBJ2-7, with D perhaps given as TRBD1 or TRBD2 (6 bases each). Germline values: CDR1 DFQATT, CDR2 SNEGSKA (reference sequence). The CDR3 contains 12 residues. DNA of the CDR3: TGCGCTTGGGGGGCGGGGTTCCACGAGCAGTACTTC. Amino acids: CAWGAGFHEQYF.

This clonotype has at least ten counts. The V and J genes are TRBV7-6 and TRBJ2-1; 8 bases are a match to TRBD1. The CDR3 is made up of 12 amino acids. V shed 5 bases, J shed 6 bases, and the junction held 0 bases outside the gene matches. The germline V gene has CDR1 SGHVS and CDR2 FNYEAQ. The CDR3 DNA follows: TGTGCCAGCAGCGACAGGGGCAATGAGCAGTTCTTC. Protein product: CASSDRGNEQFF.

This clonotype appeared many times. The rearrangement joins TRBV6-5 to TRBJ2-3, with TRBD1 identical over 8 bases. The CDR3 is made up of 15 amino acids. The ends lost 0 bases at V and 6 bases at J; junction bases unmatched: 5. CDR1 is MNHEY, CDR2 SVGAGI, per germline. DNA of the CDR3: TGTGCCAGCAGTTACTCCCAGGGGGCAAAGGATACGCAGTATTTT. It specifies CASSYSQGAKDTQYF.

This clonotype was picked up many times. The V and J genes are TRBV27 and TRBJ2-7; no reliable D call. In germline, CDR1 is MNHEY, CDR2 SMNVEV (reference sequence). V was clipped by 0 bases and J by 2 bases, with 14 bases between them. CDR3 length: 16 amino acids. As DNA, the CDR3 is TGTGCCAGCAGTTTATCCGGACCAGAAGGGCCCTACGAGCAGTACTTC. It yields the protein CASSLSGPEGPYEQYF.

V and J are TRBV5-1 and TRBJ1-4, with TRBD1 identical over 10 bases. The CDR3 totals 17 residues. Germline CDR1 and CDR2: SGHRS and YFSETQ. The junction had 10 bases not matched to a gene; V was cut back by 1 base and J by 7 bases. The CDR3 spells CASSLRDRGLDREKLFF. CDR3 sequence (DNA): TGCGCCAGCAGCTTGAGGGACAGGGGTCTCGATCGTGAAAAACTGTTTTTT.

Regarding this clonotype: A junction boundary mismatches the germline segment, possibly from a read error. The chain uses TRBV20-1 and TRBJ1-2, with D maybe TRBD1 (5 bases). The CDR3 has 14 amino acids. Germline-derived CDR1 and CDR2 are DFQATT and SNEGSKA (reference sequence). The CDR3 nucleotides are TGCAGTGCCCCACCGGGACCGGTTAACCATGGCTACACCTTC. It translates to CSAPPGPVNHGYTF.

This clonotype has at least ten counts. V usage is TRBV20-1 and J usage is TRBJ1-1; D gene unclear. Per the germline V gene, CDR1 is DFQATT and CDR2 is SNEGSKA (reference sequence). The CDR3 has 13 amino acids. With 4 bases removed from V and 1 base from J, the gap between germline ends came to 10 bases. The CDR3 nucleotides read TGCAGTGCTATAGTCGGAAAGAACACTGAAGCTTTCTTT. Its translation: CSAIVGKNTEAFF.

This clonotype was found many times. The chain links TRBV29-1 to TRBJ2-6, with D uncertain. The CDR3 totals 15 residues. Looked up from germline, CDR1 is SQVTM and CDR2 is ANQGSEA. V lost 0 bases and J lost 0, with 6 bases in between. The CDR3 here is CSVEDPHSGANVLTF. CDR3 nucleotides: TGCAGCGTTGAAGATCCCCACTCTGGGGCCAACGTCCTGACTTTC.

The chain joins TRBV7-2 to TRBJ2-5; D gene ambiguous. TRBJ2-7 explains the end of the DNA better; the J call may be wrong. CDR1 and CDR2 (germline): SGHTA, FQGNSA. The CDR3 has 17 amino acids. The CDR3 here is CASNSFLFRAQASEQYF. CDR3 bases: TGTGCCAGCAACTCCTTTCTCTTCCGGGCCCAAGCGAGCGAGCAGTACTTC.

This clonotype was counted ten times or more. V and J are TRBV27 and TRBJ2-1; TRBD2 might be the D (6 bases). With 4 bases removed from V and 1 base from J, the gap between germline ends came to 20 bases. The V gene's germline CDR1 is MNHEY and CDR2 SMNVEV (reference sequence). The CDR3 runs to 18 residues. The CDR3 sequence is CASSYRRSRLGSYNEQFF. In DNA, the CDR3 is TGTGCCAGCAGTTATAGGAGGTCGAGACTAGGGTCCTACAATGAGCAGTTCTTC.

This chain links TRBV5-1 with TRBJ2-1; TRBD2 aligns across 11 bases. The CDR3 runs 15 residues. Trimming at V came to 1 base and at J to 6 bases, leaving 3 bases not matched to a gene. Germline V CDR1 and CDR2: SGHRS, YFSETQ. The CDR3 coding sequence is TGCGCCAGCAGCTTGCGCACTAGCGGGAGCAATGAGCAGTTCTTC. This codes for CASSLRTSGSNEQFF.

This clonotype has ten or more counts. V gene TRBV7-2 combines with J gene TRBJ2-3, with D unclear. Trimming shortened V by 7 bases and J by 3 bases, and 14 bases separated the two germline ends. The CDR3 consists of 14 residues. Germline assignment: CDR1 SGHTA and CDR2 FQGNSA. In nucleotides, the CDR3 is TGTGCCAGCATGGCCCGAAGGTCAACAGATACGCAGTATTTT. Translation gives CASMARRSTDTQYF.

The chain has TRBV6-1 and TRBJ2-1; D remains unclear. With 1 base removed from V and 0 bases from J, the gap between germline ends came to 10 bases. Germline V gives CDR1 MNHNS, CDR2 SASEGT. This CDR3 comprises 16 residues. The CDR3 bases are TGTGCCAGCAGTGAAGACCCAGATCTCTCCTACAATGAGCAGTTCTTC. Amino acids: CASSEDPDLSYNEQFF.

The chain combines TRBV2 with TRBJ2-1, with TRBD2 identical over 9 bases. The CDR3 is made up of 16 amino acids. Per the germline V gene, CDR1 is SNHLY and CDR2 is FYNNEI. Trimming cost V 3 bases and J 8 bases; bases outside gene matches: 11. The CDR3 DNA follows: TGTGCCAGCAGTGATCCCTTAGCGGGAGACACTGATGAGCAGTTCTTC. Translating gives CASSDPLAGDTDEQFF.

Comment on this clonotype: A much more abundant neighbour one base away suggests this may be a read error. The chain recombines TRBV9 with TRBJ2-1; no reliable D call. The V gene's germline CDR1 is SGDLS and CDR2 YYNGEE. The CDR3 has 13 residues. Trimming stripped 7 bases from V and 4 bases from J, with 12 bases between. The CDR3 loop reads CASGGETYNEQFF. As DNA, the CDR3 is TGTGCCAGCGGCGGAGAAACTTACAATGAGCAGTTCTTC.

With regard to this clonotype: This clone may be a read error of a much larger clone one base away. The chain combines TRBV28 with TRBJ2-5, with D perhaps being TRBD1 or TRBD2 (5 bases each). The end of the DNA fits TRBJ2-7 better, so the J call may be wrong. Per the germline V gene, CDR1 is MDHEN and CDR2 is SYDVKM. The CDR3 loop spans 13 amino acids. Written as DNA, the CDR3 is TGTGCCTGCAGTCGTCGGGACGGATACGAGCAGTACTTC. This sequence encodes CACSRRDGYEQYF.

This chain links TRBV28 with TRBJ2-7, with D hard to call. CDR3 length: 14 amino acids. CDR1 MDHEN and CDR2 SYDVKM come from the germline V gene. Trimming stripped 1 base from V and 6 bases from J, with 13 bases between. The CDR3 sequence is CASSLLVRAPEQYF. The CDR3 region has the DNA TGTGCCAGCAGTTTATTGGTACGGGCCCCCGAGCAGTACTTC.

This clonotype has ten or more counts. The V gene is TRBV5-6, the J gene TRBJ2-1; perhaps D is TRBD1 or TRBD2 (5 bases each). Trimming cost V 0 bases and J 1 base, with 11 bases left between them. Germline V CDR1 and CDR2: SGHDT, YYEEEE. The CDR3 consists of 16 residues. The DNA for the CDR3 is TGTGCCAGCAGCTTGGGGGGGACGCTATCCTACAATGAGCAGTTCTTC. Encoded protein: CASSLGGTLSYNEQFF.

This clonotype was observed a few times. The chain links TRBV7-9 to TRBJ2-7; D is possibly TRBD1 (6 bases). Germline V gene lookup returns CDR1 SEHNR and CDR2 FQNEAQ (reference sequence). V gave up 1 base and J gave up 3 bases, with 16 bases separating them. The CDR3 loop spans 16 amino acids. The CDR3 sequence is CASSLEVAGVLYEQYF. Here the CDR3 DNA reads TGTGCCAGCAGCTTAGAAGTAGCAGGGGTCCTCTACGAGCAGTACTTC.